The 21 T cell receptor beta chains below were found in one sample sequenced in a study of CD8+CD57+ T cells in acquired aplastic anemia. Profiling of TCR beta VDJ combinations and CDR3 sequences used genomic DNA as template. In TCRdb, the reads were re-called with MiXCR into one record per CDR3 protein. The sample carries around 200,000 distinct CDR3 sequences, approximately 57% recorded once. Input material: sorted CD4+, CD8+, or CD8+CD57+ T cells (not recorded which) from PBMCs. These receptors came from a human donor in good health.

The chain uses TRBV10-3 and TRBJ2-7; the D call may be TRBD1 or TRBD2 (5 bases each). Germline CDR1 ENHRY, CDR2 SYGVKD. The germline V and J ends were trimmed by 4 bases and 2 bases, with 6 bases remaining between them. CDR3 length: 12 residues. CDR3 region: CAISGDPYEQYF. Written as DNA, the CDR3 is TGTGCCATCAGTGGGGACCCCTACGAGCAGTACTTC.

This clonotype has just a few counts. The chain uses TRBV5-1 and TRBJ1-1; D is unresolved. There are 11 residues in the CDR3. Germline assignment: CDR1 SGHRS and CDR2 YFSETQ. Trimming removed 1 base from V and 2 bases from J, with 0 bases in between. The CDR3 DNA reads as TGCGCCAGCAGCTTGAACACTGAAGCTTTCTTT. Amino acid sequence: CASSLNTEAFF.

The chain couples TRBV19 to TRBJ1-2; 10 bases agree with TRBD1. CDR1 and CDR2 (germline): LNHDA, SQIVND (reference sequence). J was trimmed by 7 bases and V by 5 bases; bases with no gene match: 10. The CDR3 extends over 15 amino acids. CDR3 in DNA: TGTGCCAGTAGTCCGGCGGACAGGGGGGCAGCTGGCTACACCTTC. Its protein is CASSPADRGAAGYTF.

The chain recombines TRBV12-5 with TRBJ1-5; 8 bases are shared with TRBD1. CDR3 length equals 14 residues. The V gene end was trimmed by 6 bases and the J gene end by 2 bases; junction bases not matched to a gene: 3. Germline CDR1 is LGHNT and CDR2 is FRNRAP. The CDR3 DNA sequence: TGTGCTAGTGGCCTGGACAGGGGCAATCAGCCCCAGCATTTT. Its translation: CASGLDRGNQPQHF.

This clonotype was detected once. An end of the junction differs from the germline gene, which may be a read error. J is TRBJ2-3 and V is TRBV7-8, with a tentative D call TRBD2 (7 bases). The CDR3 covers 16 residues. Germline V gives CDR1 SGHVS, CDR2 FQNEAQ. This CDR3 reads CASSQVAGAGTDTQYF. CDR3 in DNA: TGCGCCAGCAGCCAAGTCGCGGGGGCCGGGACAGATACGCAGTATTTT. The whole variable domain, filled in from reference TRBV7-8 and TRBJ2-3, reads GAGVSQSPRYKVAKRGQDVALRCDPISGHVSLFWYQQALGQGPEFLTYFQNEAQLDKSGLPSDRFFAERPEGSVSTLKIQRTQQEDSAVYLCASSQVAGAGTDTQYFGPGTRLTVL.

This clonotype has only one observation. The rearrangement links TRBV7-9 to TRBJ1-3; D remains ambiguous. Trimming took off 4 bases at V and 5 bases at J, with 9 bases between the two ends. The CDR3 sequence is 13 residues long. Germline V lookup: CDR1 SEHNR, CDR2 FQNEAQ (reference sequence). DNA for the CDR3: TGTGCCAGCAGCTCCGACACGCGAAACACCATATATTTT. Residues: CASSSDTRNTIYF.

The chain joins TRBV20-1 to TRBJ1-1, with TRBD1 matching 8 bases. V shed 5 bases and J 1 base; nucleotides not matched to a gene: 6. CDR3 length: 14 amino acids. Germline loops: CDR1 DFQATT, CDR2 SNEGSKA (reference sequence). CDR3 DNA: TGCAGTGCTGGGGACAGGCGAGGGAACACTGAAGCTTTCTTT. As protein: CSAGDRRGNTEAFF.

The chain is built from TRBV20-1 and TRBJ1-1, with TRBD1 as a possible D gene (5 bases). This CDR3 has 15 amino acids. Deletions cut 0 bases from V and 7 bases from J, with 18 bases between. The germline gives CDR1 DFQATT, CDR2 SNEGSKA (reference sequence). This CDR3 reads CSARDFGAGVNEAFF. CDR3 DNA sequence: TGCAGTGCTAGAGATTTTGGGGCAGGAGTAAATGAAGCTTTCTTT.

The V gene is TRBV4-3, the J gene TRBJ1-1; D call uncertain. Per the germline V gene, CDR1 is LGHNA and CDR2 is YSLEER. Trimming took off 2 bases at V and 2 bases at J, with 12 bases between the two ends. The CDR3 runs to 15 residues. This chain's CDR3 is CASSQQGMGNTEAFF. The CDR3 DNA reads as TGCGCCAGCAGCCAACAAGGGATGGGAAACACTGAAGCTTTCTTT.

This sequence joins TRBV5-1 and TRBJ1-4; D unclear. CDR3 size: 13 residues. Trimming removed 4 bases at V and 6 bases at J, with 10 bases between. CDR1 SGHRS and CDR2 YFSETQ come from the germline V gene. The CDR3 DNA reads as TGCGCCAGCAGCCCCGGACTATATGAAAAACTGTTTTTT. The encoded protein is CASSPGLYEKLFF.

V is TRBV5-4 and J is TRBJ2-5, with 8 bases identical to TRBD2. Unmatched junction bases numbered 6, after V lost 2 bases and J lost 0 bases. Looked up from germline, CDR1 is SGHNT and CDR2 is YYREEE (reference sequence). The CDR3 sequence is 16 residues long. Here the CDR3 reads CASSFRLAGNQETQYF. The CDR3 DNA reads TGTGCCAGCAGCTTTAGGCTAGCGGGTAACCAAGAGACCCAGTACTTC.

The V and J genes are TRBV2 and TRBJ2-3; 7 bases match TRBD1. CDR3 size: 16 residues. Germline V gives CDR1 SNHLY, CDR2 FYNNEI. The ends lost 1 base at V and 2 bases at J; junction bases unmatched: 6. CDR3 coding DNA: TGTGCCAGCAGTGAAGGAGGGGGCCGAATCACAGATACGCAGTATTTT. Translated: CASSEGGGRITDTQYF.

A remark on this clonotype: Given a much more abundant clone one base away, this may be a read error. This chain connects TRBV4-1 to TRBJ1-1; 7 bases map to TRBD1. Germline CDR1 MGHRA, CDR2 YSYEKL. This CDR3 is built from 16 residues. J lost 1 base, V lost 1 base, and 6 bases had no gene match. The CDR3 region is CASSQVIGTENTEAFF. CDR3 DNA: TGCGCCAGCAGCCAAGTCATCGGGACAGAGAACACTGAAGCTTTCTTT.

This clonotype has a count of ten or more. This rearrangement joins TRBV29-1 to TRBJ2-1, with D maybe TRBD1 (6 bases). Germline V gene sequence: CDR1 SQVTM, CDR2 ANQGSEA. V shed 1 base and J shed 7 bases, with 11 bases lying between them. CDR3 length: 13 residues. CDR3 sequence (DNA): TGCAGCGTTGAAGGGACAGCTACGAATGAGCAGTTCTTC. The encoded protein is CSVEGTATNEQFF.

In the case of this clonotype: One end of the junction is discordant with germline, which a read error may explain. The rearrangement links TRBV7-7 to TRBJ2-5; 9 bases map to TRBD2. The CDR3 loop spans 15 amino acids. Looked up from germline, CDR1 is SSHAT and CDR2 is FNYEAQ (reference sequence). CDR3 DNA sequence: TGTGCTAGCAGCTTAGCGCGGGGGGGTCAGGAGACCCAGTACTTC. Encoded protein: CASSLARGGQETQYF.

This chain's CDR3 is CAISRGTGNSGNTIYF. The CDR3 DNA reads TGTGCCATCAGTCGGGGGACAGGTAACTCTGGAAACACCATATATTTT. The rearrangement links TRBV10-3 to TRBJ1-3; 8 positions match TRBD1. V lost 5 bases to trimming and J lost 0 bases; unmatched junction nucleotides: 6. CDR3 length: 16 residues. CDR1 ENHRY and CDR2 SYGVKD come from the germline V gene.

This chain links TRBV6-1 with TRBJ1-3, with 8 bases lining up with TRBD1. V was clipped by 6 bases and J by 0 bases; unmatched bases: 10. Germline V gene lookup returns CDR1 MNHNS and CDR2 SASEGT. This CDR3 has 17 amino acids. The CDR3 here is CASSRLRTGNSGNTIYF. The CDR3 coding sequence is TGTGCCAGCAGCCGCCTCCGGACAGGGAACTCTGGAAACACCATATATTTT.

The V and J genes are TRBV10-3 and TRBJ1-1, with a tentative D call TRBD1 (5 bases). Germline V gives CDR1 ENHRY, CDR2 SYGVKD. The CDR3 loop spans 12 amino acids. Deletions cut 11 bases from V and 3 bases from J, with 13 bases between. The DNA for the CDR3 is TGTGCCGCACGGGGGAAGGACACTGAAGCTTTCTTT. Translating gives CAARGKDTEAFF.

This clonotype was observed a handful of times. The chain joins TRBV12-3 or TRBV12-4 to TRBJ2-3, with D maybe TRBD1 (6 bases). CDR3 size: 13 residues. Trimming took 3 bases from V and 3 from J, leaving 7 bases between them. The DNA for the CDR3 is TGTGCCAGCAGTTTGACAGGTACAGATACGCAGTATTTT. It specifies CASSLTGTDTQYF.

V and J are TRBV7-2 and TRBJ2-2; D uncertain. The CDR3 runs 14 residues. Trimming shortened V by 5 bases and J by 1 base, and 8 bases separated the two germline ends. The germline gives CDR1 SGHTA, CDR2 FQGNSA. The CDR3 is CASSRAGNTGELFF. CDR3 nucleotides: TGTGCCAGCAGCCGCGCAGGGAACACCGGGGAGCTGTTTTTT.

This clonotype has a handful of counts. The rearrangement links TRBV28 to TRBJ2-1; no definite D call. This CDR3 spans 13 amino acids. V lost 9 bases and J lost 4, with 13 bases in between. Germline loops: CDR1 MDHEN, CDR2 SYDVKM. In nucleotides, the CDR3 is TGTGCCAGTCTGAGAGCTCGGTACAATGAGCAGTTCTTC. Its translation: CASLRARYNEQFF.